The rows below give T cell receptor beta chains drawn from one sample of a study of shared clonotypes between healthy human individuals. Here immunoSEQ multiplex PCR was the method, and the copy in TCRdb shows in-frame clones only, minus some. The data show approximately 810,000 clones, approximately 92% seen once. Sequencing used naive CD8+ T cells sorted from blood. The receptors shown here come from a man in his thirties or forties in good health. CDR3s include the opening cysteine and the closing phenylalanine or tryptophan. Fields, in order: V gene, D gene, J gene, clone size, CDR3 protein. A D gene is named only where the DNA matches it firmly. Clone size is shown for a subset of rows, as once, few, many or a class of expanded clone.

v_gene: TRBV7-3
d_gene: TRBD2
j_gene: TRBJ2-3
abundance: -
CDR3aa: CASSSGLAGAYSTDTQYF

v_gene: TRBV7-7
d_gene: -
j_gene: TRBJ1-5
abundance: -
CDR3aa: CASSFGIGAVGYSNQPQHF

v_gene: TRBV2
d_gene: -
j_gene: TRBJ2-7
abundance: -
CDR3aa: CASSERDTYEQYF

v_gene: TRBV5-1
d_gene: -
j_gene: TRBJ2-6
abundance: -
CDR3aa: CASSLGGVSSTGANVLTF

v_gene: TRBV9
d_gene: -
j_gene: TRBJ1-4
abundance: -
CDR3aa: CASSPGTATNEKLFF

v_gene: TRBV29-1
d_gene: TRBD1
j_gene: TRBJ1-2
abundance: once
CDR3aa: CSVEFGGQGNYGYTF

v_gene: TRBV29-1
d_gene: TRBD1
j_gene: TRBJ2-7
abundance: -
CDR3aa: CSVGGTGGYEQYF

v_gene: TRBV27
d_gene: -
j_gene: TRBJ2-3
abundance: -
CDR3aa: CASSFIAAADTQYF

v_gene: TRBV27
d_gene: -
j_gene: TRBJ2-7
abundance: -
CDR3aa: CASSFGLSSYEQYF

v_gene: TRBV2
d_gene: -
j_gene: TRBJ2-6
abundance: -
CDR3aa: CASSERRDFYSGANVLTF

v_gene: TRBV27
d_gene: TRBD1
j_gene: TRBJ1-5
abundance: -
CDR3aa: CASSPRQGEQPQHF

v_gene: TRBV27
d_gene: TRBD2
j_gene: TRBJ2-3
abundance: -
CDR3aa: CASSLSWDLAEDTQYF

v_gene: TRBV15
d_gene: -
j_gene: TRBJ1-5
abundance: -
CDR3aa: CATSRVTGSNQPQHF

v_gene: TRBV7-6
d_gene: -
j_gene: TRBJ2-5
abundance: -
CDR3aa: CASSSQKRGIGPQETQYF

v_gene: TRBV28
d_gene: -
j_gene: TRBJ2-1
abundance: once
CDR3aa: CATTTGPPEQFF

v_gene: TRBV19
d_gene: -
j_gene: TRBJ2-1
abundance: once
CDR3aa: CATRYDLYNEQFF

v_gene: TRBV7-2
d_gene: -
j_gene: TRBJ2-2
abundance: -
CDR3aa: CASSSVGVAGELFF

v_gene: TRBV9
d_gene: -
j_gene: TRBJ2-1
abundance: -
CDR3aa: CASERTPNEQFF

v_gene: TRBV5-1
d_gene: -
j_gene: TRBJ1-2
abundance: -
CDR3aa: CASSPDTEGYGYTF

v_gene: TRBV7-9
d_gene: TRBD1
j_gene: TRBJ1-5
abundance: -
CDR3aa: CASSASQGDQPQHF

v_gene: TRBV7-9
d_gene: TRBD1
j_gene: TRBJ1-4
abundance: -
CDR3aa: CASSLSGQGSANEKLFF

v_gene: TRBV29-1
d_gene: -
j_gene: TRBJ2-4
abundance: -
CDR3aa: CSVARQPLAKNIQYF

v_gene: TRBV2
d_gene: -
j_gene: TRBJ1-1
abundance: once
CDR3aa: CANRQYMNTEAFF